This T cell receptor (beta chain) was sequenced during a study of radiotherapy plus CTLA-4 blockade in lung cancer. As for the study in general: Of all patients, approximately 20% responded objectively and 30% to 35% showed disease control. Study observations and caveats: Some TCR clones had been derived from tumors. These clones expanded in peripheral blood after radiotherapy plus ipilimumab. Early blood T cell clone dynamics reportedly forecast response best, with interferon-beta.

In the case of this clone: Its matching antigen is unknown.

Germline loops: CDR1 MDHEN, CDR2 SYDVKM. V lost 4 bases to trimming and J lost 12 bases; unmatched junction nucleotides: 6. CDR3 length equals 12 residues. Libraries were prepared by immunoSEQ multiplex PCR; TCRdb keeps only in-frame clonotypes and omits some of them. The data show some 110,000 clones, about four fifths seen once. The receptor's source is a human donor with non-small cell lung cancer who had a partial response to radiotherapy plus ipilimumab. The sequencing used peripheral blood, collected from a patient treated with radiotherapy plus ipilimumab. This chain joins TRBV28 and TRBJ2-1, with 7 bases that match TRBD2. Here the CDR3 reads CASSSRLASQFF. CDR3 sequence (DNA): TGTGCCAGCAGTTCGAGACTAGCATCGCAGTTCTTC.